What follows describes a single TCR beta chain. Its antigen is as yet unknown. These data belong to a study of response to subunit inactivated influenza vaccine. TCRdb recomputed calls from the RT-PCR reads with MiXCR, one row per CDR3 protein. The data hold more than 450,000 distinct CDR3 sequences, with 11% observed a single time. Notes on the study in general: Authors suggested seasonal influenza vaccinations each recruit few new T cells.

The same data also contributed to another study, on T cells expressing NK-cell markers. That source adds: TCR beta libraries carry UMIs added by 5'RACE template switching. Dominant NKG2C+ clonotypes were found to form about 1.0-7.0% of CD8+ T cells in over 5 donors. A few donors likewise had their CD3+CD56-NKG2C+ fraction led by these clonotypes.

This receptor was obtained from a man aged 45-60 years who received an inactivated influenza vaccine. This material consisted of PBMCs from blood, taken on the day of vaccination.

Here the CDR3 reads CASSAQRGRMGSYNEQFF. As DNA, the CDR3 is TGTGCCAGCAGCGCCCAACGCGGGAGAATGGGGTCCTACAATGAGCAGTTCTTC. The V gene is TRBV12-3 or TRBV12-4, the J gene TRBJ2-1; 7 nucleotides align to TRBD2. After removal of 6 bases from V and 1 base from J, the junction contained 15 bases not matched to a gene. The CDR3 contains 18 residues.